These 21 T cell receptor beta chains share one sample of origin, sequenced in a study of blood T cells in healthy people across ages. The second PCR ran about 6 to 12 cycles with a sample-barcoded 5' primer and J-beta primers. TCRdb itself ran the 5' RACE reads through MiXCR, one entry per CDR3 protein. The table has 800,000 or so distinct CDR3 sequences, more than 35% seen once. Specimen: blood. These TCRs come from an elderly man in good health.

The rearrangement links TRBV20-1 to TRBJ1-6; TRBD1 matches at 7 bases. The CDR3 totals 15 residues. In germline, CDR1 is DFQATT, CDR2 SNEGSKA (reference sequence). V gave up 5 bases and J gave up 4 bases; unmatched junction bases: 8. The CDR3 spells CSAQPHRGYNSPLHF. As DNA, the CDR3 is TGCAGTGCTCAGCCCCACAGGGGTTATAATTCACCCCTCCACTTT.

Concerning this clonotype itself: The junction departs from germline at one end; a sequencing error may be responsible. V is TRBV4-3 and J is TRBJ2-6; D call uncertain. From germline, CDR1 is LGHNA and CDR2 YSLEER. The CDR3 length is 15 residues. For the CDR3, the DNA is TGCGCCAGCAGACAAGAGATTGGCGGGGCCAACGTCCTGACTTTC. Translation gives CASRQEIGGANVLTF.

This clonotype has more than one count but fewer than ten. The chain employs TRBV5-5 and TRBJ2-7, with 7 bases that match TRBD1. This CDR3 is 15 amino acids long. Germline loops: CDR1 SGHKS, CDR2 YYEKEE (reference sequence). The V segment lost 4 bases and the J segment 3 bases; nucleotides outside the gene matches: 10. CDR3 nucleotide sequence: TGTGCCAGCAGCCCAACACTCGGGACAGACTACGAGCAGTACTTC. Its protein product is CASSPTLGTDYEQYF.

Details on this clonotype: This is likely a read error, given that the CDR3 carries no conserved phenylalanine or tryptophan at its end. The chain is built from TRBV9 and TRBJ2-7; TRBD2 agrees at 8 bases. The germline gives CDR1 SGDLS, CDR2 YYNGEE. The CDR3 contains 15 residues. Trimming took 0 bases from V and 2 from J; bases not matched to a gene: 4. The CDR3 here is CASSVATSGPYEQYL. The CDR3 DNA is TGTGCCAGCAGCGTAGCTACTAGCGGCCCCTACGAGCAGTACCTC.

Many counts were recorded for this clonotype. The chain joins TRBV12-3 or TRBV12-4 to TRBJ2-3; no clear D. Trimming took 5 bases from V and 8 from J, leaving 14 bases between them. This CDR3 has 13 residues. CDR3 coding DNA: TGTGCCAGCAGTCGCAGTCCGGAAGGTACGCAGTATTTT. It translates to CASSRSPEGTQYF.

This clonotype was found many times. V gene TRBV7-2 combines with J gene TRBJ2-1, with 10 bases fitting TRBD2. The germline V gene has CDR1 SGHTA and CDR2 FQGNSA. The V gene end was trimmed by 5 bases and the J gene end by 7 bases; junction bases not matched to a gene: 5. This CDR3 spans 14 amino acids. The chain's CDR3 is CASSTGLARNEQFF. In nucleotides, the CDR3 is TGTGCCAGCAGCACGGGACTAGCGCGAAATGAGCAGTTCTTC.

This chain connects TRBV5-1 to TRBJ2-1; no definite D call. The germline V gene encodes CDR1 SGHRS and CDR2 YFSETQ. V shed 6 bases and J shed 5 bases, with 6 bases lying between them. This CDR3 is 11 amino acids long. This CDR3 reads CASIFNNEQFF. As DNA, the CDR3 is TGCGCCAGCATATTCAACAATGAGCAGTTCTTC.

This clonotype was seen more than once but under ten times. The rearrangement links TRBV7-9 to TRBJ1-2; D call uncertain. The V and J ends lost 3 bases and 8 bases respectively, with 16 bases between them. The CDR3 extends over 14 amino acids. CDR1 and CDR2 (germline): SEHNR, FQNEAQ (reference sequence). In DNA form, the CDR3 reads TGTGCCAGCAGCTTTCCGTACTCTTTAAGGGGCTACACCTTC. Its translation is CASSFPYSLRGYTF.

This clonotype was detected only a few times. J is TRBJ2-1 and V is TRBV27, with 14 bases aligning to TRBD2. The germline CDR1 and CDR2 sequences are MNHEY and SMNVEV (reference sequence). The CDR3 covers 13 residues. CDR3 sequence (DNA): TGTGCTGTCGGGACTAGCGGGAGAAATGAGCAGTTCTTC. Its protein is CAVGTSGRNEQFF.

This clonotype was seen a handful of times. V and J are TRBV28 and TRBJ2-5; D gene unclear. TRBJ2-7 matches the DNA end more closely, so the J call is doubtful. Germline CDR1 reads MDHEN; CDR2 reads SYDVKM. There are 14 residues in the CDR3. CDR3 in amino acids: CASTQRARADEQYF. The CDR3 DNA follows: TGTGCCAGCACCCAACGTGCCCGTGCGGACGAGCAGTACTTC.

J is TRBJ2-7 and V is TRBV12-3 or TRBV12-4, with D possibly TRBD1 on 5 matching bases. This CDR3 spans 11 amino acids. Trimming took 3 bases from V and 6 from J, leaving 6 bases between them. The CDR3 loop is CASSFTGEQYF. As DNA, the CDR3 is TGTGCCAGCAGTTTTACAGGCGAGCAGTACTTC.

V and J are TRBV3-1 and TRBJ2-1, with D unclear. The germline CDR1 and CDR2 sequences are LGHDT and YNNKEL (reference sequence). CDR3 length equals 16 residues. V was clipped by 4 bases and J by 1 base, with 14 bases between them. CDR3 loop: CASSPPFGWSYNEQFF. In DNA, the CDR3 is TGTGCCAGCAGCCCCCCGTTTGGCTGGTCCTACAATGAGCAGTTCTTC.

The chain recombines TRBV7-2 with TRBJ2-7, with D unresolved. The ends were cut back, 0 bases at V and 3 bases at J, with 9 bases in the middle. CDR1 is SGHTA, CDR2 FQGNSA, per germline. The CDR3 has 14 residues. CDR3: CASSLAVANYEQYF. In DNA, the CDR3 is TGTGCCAGCAGCTTAGCAGTCGCGAACTACGAGCAGTACTTC. The variable domain in full, completed from reference TRBV7-2 and TRBJ2-7, reads GAGVSQSPSNKVTEKGKDVELRCDPISGHTALYWYRQSLGQGLEFLIYFQGNSAPDKSGLPSDRFSAERTGGSVSTLTIQRTQQEDSAVYLCASSLAVANYEQYFGPGTRLTVT.

V gene TRBV5-1 combines with J gene TRBJ2-7; D not certain. The J call is doubtful: the DNA matches TRBJ2-5 better. The CDR3 runs 14 residues. Germline assignment: CDR1 SGHRS and CDR2 YFSETQ. This CDR3 reads CASSSRGIGETQYF. The CDR3 coding sequence is TGCGCCAGCAGCTCACGAGGCATCGGAGAGACCCAGTACTTC.

CDR3 protein: CATSDLPQETQYF. Written as DNA, the CDR3 is TGTGCCACCAGTGACCTACCCCAAGAGACCCAGTACTTC. The chain has TRBV24-1 and TRBJ2-5; D is uncertain. The CDR3 runs 13 residues. CDR1 is KGHDR, CDR2 SFDVKD, per germline. The V end lost 4 bases, the J end lost 1 base, and 6 bases lay between the germline ends.

This clonotype came up a few times. This chain uses TRBV29-1 with TRBJ2-1; D ambiguous. CDR3 size: 18 residues. The germline gives CDR1 SQVTM, CDR2 ANQGSEA. V shed 5 bases and J shed 0 bases, with 23 bases lying between them. CDR3 coding DNA: TGCAGCGTTTTTAGTATGGATGGGGTTCAAAGCTCCTACAATGAGCAGTTCTTC. Amino acid sequence: CSVFSMDGVQSSYNEQFF.

In its sample, this clonotype was seen a few times. The V gene is TRBV20-1, the J gene TRBJ1-2; tentatively, D is TRBD1 (5 bases). Deletions cut 3 bases from V and 4 bases from J, with 9 bases between. The CDR3 is 12 residues long. Germline CDR1 reads DFQATT; CDR2 reads SNEGSKA (reference sequence). The CDR3 DNA sequence: TGCAGTGCTAGCGAGGGGAGCTATGGCTACACCTTC. Amino acids: CSASEGSYGYTF.

This clonotype came up a few times. This chain links TRBV28 with TRBJ2-6; tentative D call: TRBD1 (6 bases). V was cut by 6 bases and J by 0 bases, with 15 bases left in between. In germline, CDR1 is MDHEN, CDR2 SYDVKM. This CDR3 region has 17 residues. The DNA for the CDR3 is TGTGCCAGCAGAAGAAACGACAGGAGCTCTGGGGCCAACGTCCTGACTTTC. Protein product: CASRRNDRSSGANVLTF.

The V call is TRBV6-4, the J call TRBJ1-2; D is uncertain. Trimming left V 6 bases short and J 3 bases short, with 14 bases between. This CDR3 has 14 amino acids. Germline values: CDR1 MRHNA, CDR2 SNTAGT. The CDR3 is CASRALQRHYGYTF. The DNA of the CDR3 is TGTGCCAGCAGAGCTTTACAGAGGCACTATGGCTACACCTTC.

In regard to this clonotype: At one boundary the junction diverges from the germline segment, which might be a read error. This chain connects TRBV7-2 to TRBJ2-7, with 9 positions matching TRBD1. Germline V gene sequence: CDR1 SGHTA, CDR2 FQGNSA. The CDR3 spans 13 residues. The CDR3 protein is CASSVAGQGEQYF. For the CDR3, the DNA is TGTGCCAGCAGCGTAGCTGGACAGGGGGAGCAGTACTTC. The variable domain in full, completed from reference TRBV7-2 and TRBJ2-7, reads GAGVSQSPSNKVTEKGKDVELRCDPISGHTALYWYRQSLGQGLEFLIYFQGNSAPDKSGLPSDRFSAERTGGSVSTLTIQRTQQEDSAVYLCASSVAGQGEQYFGPGTRLTVT.

The chain links TRBV28 to TRBJ2-3, with TRBD2 identical over 9 bases. The V and J ends lost 5 bases and 2 bases, in that order; junction bases with no gene match: 5. Germline V gives CDR1 MDHEN, CDR2 SYDVKM. The CDR3 consists of 15 residues. This CDR3 reads CASSIPSGITDTQYF. The DNA of the CDR3 is TGTGCCAGCAGTATACCTAGCGGGATCACAGATACGCAGTATTTT.